This T cell receptor beta chain was recorded in a study of OX40 agonist ivuxolimab in advanced cancers. Some clones are missing from TCRdb's copy, which holds only in-frame ones; the method was immunoSEQ multiplex PCR. The table records about 98,000 clones, roughly 87% of them present only once. With 9 bases removed from V and 5 bases from J, the gap between germline ends came to 16 bases. This CDR3 has 14 amino acids. Per germline, CDR1 LNHDA and CDR2 SQIVND (reference sequence). This receptor was obtained from an adult with an advanced solid tumor such as melanoma, head and neck, liver or kidney cancer. The V and J genes are TRBV19 and TRBJ2-2; tentative D call: TRBD1 (5 bases). The material sequenced was CD4+ or CD8+ T cells sorted from blood, taken in a trial of the OX40 agonist ivuxolimab. The CDR3: CASSLGLVTGELFF. The CDR3 DNA reads as TGTGCCAGCAGCCTGGGGCTAGTGACCGGGGAGCTGTTTTTT.